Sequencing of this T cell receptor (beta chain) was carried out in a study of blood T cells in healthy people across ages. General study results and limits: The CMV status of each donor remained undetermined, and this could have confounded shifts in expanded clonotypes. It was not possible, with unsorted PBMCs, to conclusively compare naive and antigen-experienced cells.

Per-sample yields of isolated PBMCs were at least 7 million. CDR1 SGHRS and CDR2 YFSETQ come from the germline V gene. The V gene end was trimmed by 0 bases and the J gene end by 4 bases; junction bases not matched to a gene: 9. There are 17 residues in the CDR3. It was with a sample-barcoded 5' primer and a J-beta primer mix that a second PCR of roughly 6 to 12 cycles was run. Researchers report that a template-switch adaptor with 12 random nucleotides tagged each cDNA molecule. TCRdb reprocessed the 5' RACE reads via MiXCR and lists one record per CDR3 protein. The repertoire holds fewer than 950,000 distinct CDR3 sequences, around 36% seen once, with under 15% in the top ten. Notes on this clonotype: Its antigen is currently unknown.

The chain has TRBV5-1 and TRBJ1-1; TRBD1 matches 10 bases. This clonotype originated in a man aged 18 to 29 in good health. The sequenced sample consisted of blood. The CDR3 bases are TGCGCCAGCAGCTTGGAGGTCCGGACAGGGGGAGGCACTGAAGCTTTCTTT. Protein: CASSLEVRTGGGTEAFF.